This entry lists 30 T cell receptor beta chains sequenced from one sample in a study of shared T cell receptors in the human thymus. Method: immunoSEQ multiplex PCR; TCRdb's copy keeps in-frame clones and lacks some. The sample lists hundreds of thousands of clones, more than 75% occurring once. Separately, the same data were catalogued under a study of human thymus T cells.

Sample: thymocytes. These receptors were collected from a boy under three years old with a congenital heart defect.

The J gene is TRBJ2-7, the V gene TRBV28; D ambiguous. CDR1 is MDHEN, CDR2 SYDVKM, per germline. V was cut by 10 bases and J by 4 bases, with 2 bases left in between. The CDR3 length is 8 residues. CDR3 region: CAIYEQYF. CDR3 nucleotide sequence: TGTGCCATATACGAGCAGTACTTC.

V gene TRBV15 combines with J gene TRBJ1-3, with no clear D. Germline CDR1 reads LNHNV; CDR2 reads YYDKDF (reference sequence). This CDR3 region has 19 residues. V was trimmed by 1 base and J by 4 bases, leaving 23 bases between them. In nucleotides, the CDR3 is TGTGCCACCAGCAGAGTCGACCCTGGGCCTGACCATACGGGAAACACCATATATTTT. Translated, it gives CATSRVDPGPDHTGNTIYF.

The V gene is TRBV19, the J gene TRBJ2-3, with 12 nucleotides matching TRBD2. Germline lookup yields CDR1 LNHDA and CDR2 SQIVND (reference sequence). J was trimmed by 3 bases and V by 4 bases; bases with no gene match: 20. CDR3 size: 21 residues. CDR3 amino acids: CASSKIEGRASGRAGTDTQYF. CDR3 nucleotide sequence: TGTGCCAGTAGTAAGATCGAGGGGAGGGCTAGCGGGAGGGCCGGGACAGATACGCAGTATTTT. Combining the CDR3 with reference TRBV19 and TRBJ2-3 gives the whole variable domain DGGITQSPKYLFRKEGQNVTLSCEQNLNHDAMYWYRQDPGQGLRLIYYSQIVNDFQKGDIAEGYSVSREKKESFPLTVTSAQKNPTAFYLCASSKIEGRASGRAGTDTQYFGPGTRLTVL.

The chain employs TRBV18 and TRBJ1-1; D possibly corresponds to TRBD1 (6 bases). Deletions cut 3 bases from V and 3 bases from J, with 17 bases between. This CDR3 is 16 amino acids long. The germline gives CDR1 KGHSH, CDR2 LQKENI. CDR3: CASSPRGRGADTEAFF. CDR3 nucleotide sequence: TGTGCCAGCTCACCCAGAGGGAGGGGGGCGGACACTGAAGCTTTCTTT.

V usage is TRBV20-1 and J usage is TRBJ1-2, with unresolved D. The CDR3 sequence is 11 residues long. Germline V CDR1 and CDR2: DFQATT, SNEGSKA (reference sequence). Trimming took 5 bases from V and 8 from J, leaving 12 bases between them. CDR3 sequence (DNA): TGCAGTGCTCCCGGACTGCGCGGCTACACCTTC. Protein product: CSAPGLRGYTF.

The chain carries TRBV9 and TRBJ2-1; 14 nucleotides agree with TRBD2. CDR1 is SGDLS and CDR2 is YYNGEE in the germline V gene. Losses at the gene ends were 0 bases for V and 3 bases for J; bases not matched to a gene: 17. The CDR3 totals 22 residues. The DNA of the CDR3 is TGTGCCAGCAGCGTAGGGTGCAGTTCTTCGACTAGCGGGAGGGCCCTCTACAATGAGCAGTTCTTC. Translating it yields CASSVGCSSSTSGRALYNEQFF.

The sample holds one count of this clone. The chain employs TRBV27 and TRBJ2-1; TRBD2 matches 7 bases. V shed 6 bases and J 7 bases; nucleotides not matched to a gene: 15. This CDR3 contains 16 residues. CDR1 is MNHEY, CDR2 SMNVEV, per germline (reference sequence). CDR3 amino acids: CASRYTTPGGGNEQFF. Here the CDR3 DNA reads TGTGCCAGCAGATACACTACGCCAGGCGGGGGTAATGAGCAGTTCTTC.

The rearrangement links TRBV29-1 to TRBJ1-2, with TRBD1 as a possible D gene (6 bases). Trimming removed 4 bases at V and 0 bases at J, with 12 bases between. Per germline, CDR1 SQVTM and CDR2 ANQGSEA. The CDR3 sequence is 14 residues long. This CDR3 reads CSVAADSPNYGYTF. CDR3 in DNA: TGCAGCGTTGCGGCGGACAGCCCTAACTATGGCTACACCTTC.

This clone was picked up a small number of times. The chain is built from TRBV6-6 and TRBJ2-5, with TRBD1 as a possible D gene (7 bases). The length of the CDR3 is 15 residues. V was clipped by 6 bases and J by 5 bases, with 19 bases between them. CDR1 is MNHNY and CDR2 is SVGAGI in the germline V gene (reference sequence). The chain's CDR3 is CASSQQAGQLETQYF. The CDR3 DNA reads TGTGCCAGCAGCCAGCAGGCGGGACAGTTGGAGACCCAGTACTTC.

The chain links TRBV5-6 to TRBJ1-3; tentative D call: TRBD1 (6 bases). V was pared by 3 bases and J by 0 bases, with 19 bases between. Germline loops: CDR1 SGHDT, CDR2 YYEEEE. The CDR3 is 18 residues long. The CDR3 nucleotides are TGTGCCAGCAGCTCCCGACCGACCGACAGGCTCTCTGGAAACACCATATATTTT. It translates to CASSSRPTDRLSGNTIYF.

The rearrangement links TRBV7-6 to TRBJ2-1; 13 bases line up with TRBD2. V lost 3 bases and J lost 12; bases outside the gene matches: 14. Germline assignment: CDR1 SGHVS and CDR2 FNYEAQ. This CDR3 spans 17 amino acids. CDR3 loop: CASSFITGTSGMVGQFF. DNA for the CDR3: TGTGCCAGCAGCTTCATAACCGGGACTAGCGGGATGGTGGGGCAGTTCTTC.

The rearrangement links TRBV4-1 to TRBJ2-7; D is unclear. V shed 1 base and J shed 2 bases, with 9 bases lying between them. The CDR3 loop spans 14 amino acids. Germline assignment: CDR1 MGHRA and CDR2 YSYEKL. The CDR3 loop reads CASSQARIPYEQYF. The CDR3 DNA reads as TGCGCCAGCAGCCAAGCGAGGATACCCTACGAGCAGTACTTC.

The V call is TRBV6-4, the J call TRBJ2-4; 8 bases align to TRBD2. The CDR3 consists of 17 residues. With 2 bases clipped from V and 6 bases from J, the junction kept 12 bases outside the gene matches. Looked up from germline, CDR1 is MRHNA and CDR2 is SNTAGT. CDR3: CASSDPLLKRERNIQYF. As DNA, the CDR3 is TGTGCCAGCAGTGACCCTCTCTTGAAGCGGGAGAGAAACATTCAGTACTTC.

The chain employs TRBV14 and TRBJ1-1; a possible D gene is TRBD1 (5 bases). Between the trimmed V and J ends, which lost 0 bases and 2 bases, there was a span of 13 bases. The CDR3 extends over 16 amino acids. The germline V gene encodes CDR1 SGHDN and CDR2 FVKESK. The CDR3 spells CASSQDPGGGNTEAFF. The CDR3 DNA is TGTGCCAGCAGCCAAGACCCGGGGGGAGGAAACACTGAAGCTTTCTTT.

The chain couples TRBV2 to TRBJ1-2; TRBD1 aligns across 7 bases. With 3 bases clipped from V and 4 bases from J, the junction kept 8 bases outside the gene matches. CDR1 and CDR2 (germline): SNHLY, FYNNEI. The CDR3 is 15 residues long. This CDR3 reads CASSEGTADVYGYTF. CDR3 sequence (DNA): TGTGCCAGCAGTGAGGGGACAGCGGATGTCTATGGCTACACCTTC.

CDR3 sequence: CASSFKREDINEQFF. The CDR3 bases are TGTGCCAGCAGCTTTAAGAGGGAGGACATTAATGAGCAGTTCTTC. This rearrangement joins TRBV7-9 to TRBJ2-1; a weak D match, TRBD2 (6 bases). CDR1 is SEHNR, CDR2 FQNEAQ, per germline (reference sequence). The CDR3 extends over 15 amino acids. The V end was cut by 3 bases, the J end by 7 bases, with 16 bases between. The variable domain in full, with the rest retrieved from reference TRBV7-9 and TRBJ2-1, is DTGVSQNPRHKITKRGQNVTFRCDPISEHNRLYWYRQTLGQGPEFLTYFQNEAQLEKSRLLSDRFSAERPKGSFSTLEIQRTEQGDSAMYLCASSFKREDINEQFFGPGTRLTVL.

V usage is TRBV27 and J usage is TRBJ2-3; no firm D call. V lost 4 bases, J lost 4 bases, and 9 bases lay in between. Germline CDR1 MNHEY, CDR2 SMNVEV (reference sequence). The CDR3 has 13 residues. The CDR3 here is CASSSDSADTQYF. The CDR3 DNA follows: TGTGCCAGCAGTTCCGATTCAGCAGATACGCAGTATTTT.

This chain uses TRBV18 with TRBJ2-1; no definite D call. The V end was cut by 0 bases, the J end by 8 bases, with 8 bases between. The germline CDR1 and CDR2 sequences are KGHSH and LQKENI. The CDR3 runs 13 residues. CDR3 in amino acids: CASSPPESHEQFF. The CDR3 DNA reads TGTGCCAGCTCACCACCGGAGTCCCATGAGCAGTTCTTC.

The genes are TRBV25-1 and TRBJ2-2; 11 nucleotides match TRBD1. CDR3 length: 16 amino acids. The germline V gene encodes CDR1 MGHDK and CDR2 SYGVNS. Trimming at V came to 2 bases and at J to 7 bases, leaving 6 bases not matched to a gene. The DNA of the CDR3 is TGTGCCAGCAGTGAACCGGACAGGGGGCGACACGGGGAGCTGTTTTTT. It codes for CASSEPDRGRHGELFF. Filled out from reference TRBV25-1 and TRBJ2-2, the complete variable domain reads EADIYQTPRYLVIGTGKKITLECSQTMGHDKMYWYQQDPGMELHLIHYSYGVNSTEKGDLSSESTVSRIRTEHFPLTLESARPSHTSQYLCASSEPDRGRHGELFFGEGSRLTVL.

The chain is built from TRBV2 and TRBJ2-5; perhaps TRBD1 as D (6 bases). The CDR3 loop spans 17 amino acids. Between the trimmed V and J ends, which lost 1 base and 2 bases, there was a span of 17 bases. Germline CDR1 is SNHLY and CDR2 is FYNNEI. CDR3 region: CASSEDGDKGGQETQYF. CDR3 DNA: TGTGCCAGCAGTGAAGACGGGGACAAAGGAGGACAAGAGACCCAGTACTTC.

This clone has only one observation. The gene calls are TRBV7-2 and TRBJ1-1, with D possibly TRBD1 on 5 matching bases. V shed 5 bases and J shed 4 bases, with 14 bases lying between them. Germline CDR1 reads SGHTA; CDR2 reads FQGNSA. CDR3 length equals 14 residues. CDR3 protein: CASSPDRSSTEAFF. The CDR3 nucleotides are TGTGCCAGCAGCCCTGACAGAAGTTCCACTGAAGCTTTCTTT.

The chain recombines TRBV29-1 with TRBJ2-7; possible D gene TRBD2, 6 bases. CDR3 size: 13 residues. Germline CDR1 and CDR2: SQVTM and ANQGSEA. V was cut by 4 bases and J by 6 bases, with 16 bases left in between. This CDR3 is CSVAGRDPTEQYF. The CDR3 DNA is TGCAGCGTTGCTGGGCGGGATCCCACCGAGCAGTACTTC.

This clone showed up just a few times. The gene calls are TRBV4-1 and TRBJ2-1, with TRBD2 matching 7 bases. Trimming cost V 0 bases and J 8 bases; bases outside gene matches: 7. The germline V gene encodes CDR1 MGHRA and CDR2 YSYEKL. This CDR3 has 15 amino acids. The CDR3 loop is CASSQDFREADEQFF. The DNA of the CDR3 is TGCGCCAGCAGCCAAGATTTCCGGGAGGCTGATGAGCAGTTCTTC.

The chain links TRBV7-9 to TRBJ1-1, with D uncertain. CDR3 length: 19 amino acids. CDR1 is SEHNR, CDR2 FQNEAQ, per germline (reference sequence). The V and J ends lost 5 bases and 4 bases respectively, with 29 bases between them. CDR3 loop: CASSHLGTPRRSGGTEAFF. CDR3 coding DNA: TGTGCCAGCAGCCATTTAGGTACCCCCCGGCGAAGCGGAGGCACTGAAGCTTTCTTT.

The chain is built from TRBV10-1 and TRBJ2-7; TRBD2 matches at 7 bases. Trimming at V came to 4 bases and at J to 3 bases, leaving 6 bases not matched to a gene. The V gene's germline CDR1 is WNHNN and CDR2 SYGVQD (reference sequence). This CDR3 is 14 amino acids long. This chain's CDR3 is CASSVGGDIYEQYF. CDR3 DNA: TGCGCCAGCAGTGTGGGAGGGGATATCTACGAGCAGTACTTC.

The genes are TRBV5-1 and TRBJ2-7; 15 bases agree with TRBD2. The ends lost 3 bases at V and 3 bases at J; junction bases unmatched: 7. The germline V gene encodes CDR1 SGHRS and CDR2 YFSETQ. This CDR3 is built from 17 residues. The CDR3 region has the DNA TGCGCCAGCAGCTCCGGGTGGACTAGCGGGAGGGGCTACGAGCAGTACTTC. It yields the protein CASSSGWTSGRGYEQYF.

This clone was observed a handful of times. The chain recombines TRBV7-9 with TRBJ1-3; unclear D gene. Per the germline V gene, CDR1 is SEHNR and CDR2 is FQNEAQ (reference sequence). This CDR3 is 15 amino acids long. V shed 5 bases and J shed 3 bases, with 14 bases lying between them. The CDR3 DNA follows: TGTGCCAGCAGCGCCTCGGCGGGCTTTGGAAACACCATATATTTT. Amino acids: CASSASAGFGNTIYF.

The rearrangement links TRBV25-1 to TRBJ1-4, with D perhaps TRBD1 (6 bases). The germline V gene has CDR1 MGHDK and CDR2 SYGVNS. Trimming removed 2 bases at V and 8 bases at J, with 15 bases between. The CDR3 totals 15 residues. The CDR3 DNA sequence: TGTGCCAGCAGTGAAACCCAGGGGATAACGGAAAAACTGTTTTTT. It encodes CASSETQGITEKLFF.

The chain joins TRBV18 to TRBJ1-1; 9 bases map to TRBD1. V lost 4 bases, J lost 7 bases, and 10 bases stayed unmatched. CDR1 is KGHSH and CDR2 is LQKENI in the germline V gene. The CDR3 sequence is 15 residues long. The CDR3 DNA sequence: TGTGCCAGCTCACGCCCGACAGGGGGAAATGGTGAAGCTTTCTTT. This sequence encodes CASSRPTGGNGEAFF.

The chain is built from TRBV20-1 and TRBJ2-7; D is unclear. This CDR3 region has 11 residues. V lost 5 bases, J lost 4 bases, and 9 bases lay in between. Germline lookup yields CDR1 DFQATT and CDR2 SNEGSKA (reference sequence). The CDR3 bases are TGCAGTGCTTTGACTGAATACGAGCAGTACTTC. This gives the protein CSALTEYEQYF.